These T cell receptor beta chains were read from a single sample in a study of blood T cell repertoires in COVID-19. Measured with immunoSEQ multiplex PCR; TCRdb has only the in-frame clones, and not every one. The sample includes more than 300,000 clones, about 91% seen only once; the top ten take 1.5% to 2%. Material: peripheral blood. These receptors were taken from a woman in her 30s with COVID-19, enrolled during active disease. Each CDR3 is given with its conserved first and last residue. D genes are given only for firm matches. Expanded clones get a size class; other rows say once, few or many, or leave the size out.

d_call	v_call	j_call	clone_size	cdr3_nt	cdr3_aa
NA	TRBV5-1	TRBJ1-4	NA	TGCGCCAGCAGCTTGACAGGCCTTTCAACTAATGAAAAACTGTTTTTT	CASSLTGLSTNEKLFF
NA	TRBV28	TRBJ1-1	NA	TGTGCCAGCAACCTGGTGGGGGGGAGGAACACTGAAGCTTTCTTT	CASNLVGGRNTEAFF
NA	TRBV12-3/TRBV12-4	TRBJ2-2	NA	TGTGCCAGCAGTTGGATCGGGGCCGGGGAGCTGTTTTTT	CASSWIGAGELFF
NA	TRBV7-2	TRBJ1-5	NA	TGTGCCAGCAGCTTATCCAGTAGCAATCAGCCCCAGCATTTT	CASSLSSSNQPQHF
NA	TRBV6-6	TRBJ1-1	NA	TGTGCCAGCAGTTACTCCCAGGGTAACACTGAAGCTTTCTTT	CASSYSQGNTEAFF
NA	TRBV2	TRBJ1-1	NA	TGTGCCAGCAGTGACCCCCAGGGTAAAAGTGAGACTGAAGCTTTCTTT	CASSDPQGKSETEAFF
NA	TRBV27	TRBJ1-4	NA	TGTGCCAGCAGTTCCTCTGAAAAACTGTTTTTT	CASSSSEKLFF
NA	TRBV4-1	TRBJ1-2	NA	TGCGCCAGCAGCCAGGAAATGGACAGACCAAGTAACTATGGCTACACCTTC	CASSQEMDRPSNYGYTF
NA	TRBV6-2/TRBV6-3	TRBJ1-2	NA	TGTGCCAGCAGTTACGGTGGGGCGCCGGGCTACACCTTC	CASSYGGAPGYTF
TRBD1	TRBV4-1	TRBJ1-5	NA	TGCGCCAGCAGCCCCTACGTCGGGACAGGGAGTCAGCCCCAGCATTTT	CASSPYVGTGSQPQHF
NA	TRBV5-6	TRBJ1-2	NA	TGTGCCAGCGGGACGGGACAAGGCCATGGCTACACCTTC	CASGTGQGHGYTF
NA	TRBV7-9	TRBJ2-5	NA	TGTGCCAGCAGCCTGACCGGGGTCGGGAAGACCCAGTACTTC	CASSLTGVGKTQYF
TRBD1	TRBV7-8	TRBJ1-2	NA	TGTGCCAGCAGCTTGTCGGGGACAGGGGCACTTACTGGCTACACCTTC	CASSLSGTGALTGYTF
NA	TRBV11-3	TRBJ2-1	NA	TGTGCCAGCAGCTTGTCGGGGGGCAACAATGAGCAGTTCTTC	CASSLSGGNNEQFF
TRBD1	TRBV11-1	TRBJ1-5	NA	TGTGCCAGCAGCTCGGGACAGGTCCTGGGGAATCAGCCCCAGCATTTT	CASSSGQVLGNQPQHF
NA	TRBV11-2	TRBJ1-3	NA	TGTGCCAGCAGCCGGACTGATTCTGGAAACACCATATATTTT	CASSRTDSGNTIYF
NA	TRBV9	TRBJ2-1	NA	TGTGCCAGCAGCGCTCTTCGGGATGAGCAGTTCTTC	CASSALRDEQFF
TRBD2	TRBV7-8	TRBJ2-1	NA	TGTGCCAGCAGCCTCCGGGGGGGGGATGAGCAGTTCTTC	CASSLRGGDEQFF
NA	TRBV2	TRBJ2-3	NA	TGTGCCAGCAGAGAACAGGCAAACACAGATACGCAGTATTTT	CASREQANTDTQYF
NA	TRBV6-2/TRBV6-3	TRBJ2-7	NA	TGTGCCAGCAGTTACTCCCTCTCCTACGAGCAGTACTTC	CASSYSLSYEQYF
NA	TRBV5-1	TRBJ1-4	NA	TGCGCCAGCAGCCCGGGGGGGGCAACTAATGAAAAACTGTTTTTT	CASSPGGATNEKLFF
TRBD2	TRBV6-5	TRBJ2-2	NA	TGTGCCAGCAGGGAGGCGGGGGGGCAATACGGGGAGCTGTTTTTT	CASREAGGQYGELFF
NA	TRBV28	TRBJ2-5	NA	TGTGCCAGCAGTTTTCCTCGCCGGGGGCAAGAGACCCAGTACTTC	CASSFPRRGQETQYF
NA	TRBV5-6	TRBJ1-2	NA	TGTGCCAGCAGCTTATTCGGAGGACAGTATAACTATGGCTACACCTTC	CASSLFGGQYNYGYTF
TRBD1	TRBV5-4	TRBJ2-5	many	TGTGCCAGCAGCATACAGGGGGAGACCCAGTACTTC	CASSIQGETQYF
NA	TRBV18	TRBJ1-5	NA	TGTGCCAGCTCACCAGGGGCGAGCAATCAGCCCCAGCATTTT	CASSPGASNQPQHF
TRBD2	TRBV5-1	TRBJ2-3	once	TGCGCCAGCAGCTTGGCTCAGGGACTAATCACAGATACGCAGTATTTT	CASSLAQGLITDTQYF
TRBD1	TRBV14	TRBJ1-2	NA	TGTGCCAGCAGCCGGTACATACAGGGGGGAGATGAGGGCTACACCTTC	CASSRYIQGGDEGYTF
TRBD1	TRBV24-1	TRBJ2-5	NA	TGTGCCACCAGTGAATCGACAGGGCTGAACCAGTACTTC	CATSESTGLNQYF
NA	TRBV7-2	TRBJ1-6	NA	TGTGCCAGCAGCCTTCAGGGTCGGAAGAGGTCACCCCTCCACTTT	CASSLQGRKRSPLHF
NA	TRBV3-1/TRBV3-2	TRBJ1-2	NA	TGTGCCAGCAGCCAAGGGTCGAGAGGCGTCGGCTACACCTTC	CASSQGSRGVGYTF
NA	TRBV6-5	TRBJ1-2	once	TGTGCCAGCAGTTACTCAGGGGGGGTTAGTGGCTACACCTTC	CASSYSGGVSGYTF
TRBD2	TRBV2	TRBJ2-2	NA	TGTGCCAGCAGTAGGGGACTAACCGGGGAGCTGTTTTTT	CASSRGLTGELFF
TRBD1	TRBV11-2	TRBJ2-5	NA	TGTGCCAGCAGCTTAACAGGGGTTGAGACCCAGTACTTC	CASSLTGVETQYF
NA	TRBV28	TRBJ1-1	NA	TGTGCCAGCAGTTTATTCTACAGGCTAACCCCCTCTCGTGAGAACACTGAAGCTTTCTTT	CASSLFYRLTPSRENTEAFF
TRBD2	TRBV5-4	TRBJ2-1	NA	TGTGCCAGCAGCTTGAAGGAGCGGGGACCCCTGAATGAGCAGTTCTTC	CASSLKERGPLNEQFF
NA	TRBV3-1/TRBV3-2	TRBJ1-2	NA	TGTGCCAGCAGCCAAGAGGGGAGGTATGGCTACACCTTC	CASSQEGRYGYTF
TRBD2	TRBV5-1	TRBJ2-1	NA	TGCGCCAGCAGCTTGGAGCGGGGGGATAATGAGCAGTTCTTC	CASSLERGDNEQFF
TRBD1	TRBV2	TRBJ1-5	NA	TGTGCCAGCACACCTGACAGGGCGGTTCAGCCCCAGCATTTT	CASTPDRAVQPQHF
TRBD2	TRBV19	TRBJ2-2	NA	TGTGCCAGTAGTACCCCCGGACTAGCGGGGGCCGGGGAGCTGTTTTTT	CASSTPGLAGAGELFF
NA	TRBV4-1	TRBJ2-5	NA	TGCGCCAGCAGCCTCGGGGTCCAAGAGACCCAGTACTTC	CASSLGVQETQYF
NA	TRBV7-2	TRBJ2-5	NA	TGTGCCAGCAGCCAAGGGGGAGAGACCCAGTACTTC	CASSQGGETQYF
TRBD2	TRBV4-1	TRBJ2-1	NA	TGCGCCAGCAGCCAGGCTAGCGGGGGGGCCTTTGGGCCTAATGAGCAGTTCTTC	CASSQASGGAFGPNEQFF
NA	TRBV6-2/TRBV6-3	TRBJ1-5	NA	TGTGCCAGCAGTTATTTGGGCGACAGGAGCTACAATCAGCCCCAGCATTTT	CASSYLGDRSYNQPQHF
TRBD1	TRBV19	TRBJ1-5	NA	TGTGCCAGTAGTATCACCAGGGGGAACCAGCCCCAGCATTTT	CASSITRGNQPQHF
NA	TRBV9	TRBJ1-1	few	TGTGCCAGCAGCGCAACCACAGGGAACACTGAAGCTTTCTTT	CASSATTGNTEAFF